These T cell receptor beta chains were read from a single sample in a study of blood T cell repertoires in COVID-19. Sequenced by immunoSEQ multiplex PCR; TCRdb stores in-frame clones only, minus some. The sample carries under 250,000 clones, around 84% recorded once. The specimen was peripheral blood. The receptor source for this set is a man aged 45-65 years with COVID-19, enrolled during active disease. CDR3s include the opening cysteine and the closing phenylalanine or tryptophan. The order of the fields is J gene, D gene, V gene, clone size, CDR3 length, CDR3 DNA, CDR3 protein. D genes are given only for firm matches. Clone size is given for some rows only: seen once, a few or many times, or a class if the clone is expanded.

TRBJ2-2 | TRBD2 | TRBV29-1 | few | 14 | TGCAGCGTGGAGGGCGGGGGGACATTCGGGGAGCTGTTTTTT | CSVEGGGTFGELFF
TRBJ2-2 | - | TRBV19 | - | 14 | TGTGCCAGTAGCCAAGTGGGGGCCACCGGGGAGCTGTTTTTT | CASSQVGATGELFF
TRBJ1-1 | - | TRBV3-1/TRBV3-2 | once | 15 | TGTGCCAGCAACAAAGCACAGGGCGGGAACACTGAAGCTTTCTTT | CASNKAQGGNTEAFF
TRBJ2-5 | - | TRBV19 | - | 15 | TGTGCCAGTAGGCCCGGACAGTCGTACCAAGAGACCCAGTACTTC | CASRPGQSYQETQYF
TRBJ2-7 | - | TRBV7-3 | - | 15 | TGTGCCAGCAGCTTATTGCCCGGGGGACCCTACGAGCAGTACTTC | CASSLLPGGPYEQYF
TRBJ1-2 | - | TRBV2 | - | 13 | TGTGCCAGCCCAGAGCCAGGGCGACGAGGCTACACCTTC | CASPEPGRRGYTF
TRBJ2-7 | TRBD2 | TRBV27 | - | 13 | TGTGCCAGCAGCCGGACTAGCTGGGACGAGCAGTACTTC | CASSRTSWDEQYF
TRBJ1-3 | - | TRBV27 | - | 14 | TGTGCCAGCAGTCCCCAGACAGCGGGAAACACCATATATTTT | CASSPQTAGNTIYF
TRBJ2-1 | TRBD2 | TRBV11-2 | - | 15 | TGTGCCAGCAGCTTAGGGGGACTAGCGGGAACCGCTAGGGTCTTC | CASSLGGLAGTARVF
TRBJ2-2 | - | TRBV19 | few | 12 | TGTGCCAGTAAGAAGCGCACCGGGGAGCTGTTTTTT | CASKKRTGELFF
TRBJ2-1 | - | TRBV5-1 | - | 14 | TGCGCCAGCAGCTTGCTATTAGCGGACAATGAGCAGTTCTTC | CASSLLLADNEQFF
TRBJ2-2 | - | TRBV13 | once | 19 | TGTGCCAGCAGCTTAGGTGGCAGGCACCGAGGAGGGTACACCGGGGAGCTGTTTTTT | CASSLGGRHRGGYTGELFF
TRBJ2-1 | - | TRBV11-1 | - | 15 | TGTGCCACCAAAAGGGGTGAAGTTGGCTACAATGAGCAGTTCTTC | CATKRGEVGYNEQFF
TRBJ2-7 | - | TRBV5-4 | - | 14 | TGTGCCAGCAGCTATGGGGGGAAAACCTACGAGCAGTACTTC | CASSYGGKTYEQYF
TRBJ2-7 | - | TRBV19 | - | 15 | TGTGCCAGTAGTACCCGGTTAGCGGCAGGGTACGAGCAGTACTTC | CASSTRLAAGYEQYF
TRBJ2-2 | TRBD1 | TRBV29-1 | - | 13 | TGCAGCGGGGGGACAGCGAACACCGGGGAGCTGTTTTTT | CSGGTANTGELFF
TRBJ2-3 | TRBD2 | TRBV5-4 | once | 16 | TGTGCCAGCAGCCCGTCGGTTGGGAGGGCGGCAGATACGCAGTATTTT | CASSPSVGRAADTQYF
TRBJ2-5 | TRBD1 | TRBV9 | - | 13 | TGTGCCAGCAGCGTCGGGACAGAAGAGACCCAGTACTTC | CASSVGTEETQYF
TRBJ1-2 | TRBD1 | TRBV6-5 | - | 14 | TGTGCCAGCAGGCATGGGACAGCACCTTATGGCTACACCTTC | CASRHGTAPYGYTF
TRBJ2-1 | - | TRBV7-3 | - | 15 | TGTGCCAGCAGCCCCGCCCCAGCGTGGTACAATGAGCAGTTCTTC | CASSPAPAWYNEQFF
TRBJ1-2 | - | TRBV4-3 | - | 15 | TGCGCCAGCAGCCAAGATGAGCAGGGGAACTATGGCTACACCTTC | CASSQDEQGNYGYTF
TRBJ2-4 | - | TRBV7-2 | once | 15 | TGTGCCAGCAGCTCTTGGACAGTAGGCAAAAACATTCAGTACTTC | CASSSWTVGKNIQYF
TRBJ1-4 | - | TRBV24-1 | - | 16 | TGTGCCACCAGTGACGCCGCTGCGGGGGGGGAAGAAAAACTGTTTTTT | CATSDAAAGGEEKLFF
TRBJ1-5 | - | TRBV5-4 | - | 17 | TGTGCCAGCAGCTCTGGGCCAGAAGCTCATAGCAATCAGCCCCAGCATTTT | CASSSGPEAHSNQPQHF
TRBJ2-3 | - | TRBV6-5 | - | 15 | TGTGCCAGCAGTTACGGGCAGGGCGGCGCAGATACGCAGTATTTT | CASSYGQGGADTQYF
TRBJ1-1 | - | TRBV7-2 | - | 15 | TGTGCCAGCAGCTTTCCCGACAGGACCTACACTGAAGCTTTCTTT | CASSFPDRTYTEAFF
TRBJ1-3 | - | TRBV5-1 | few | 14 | TGCGCCAGCAGTTCACACCTCTCTGGAAACACCATATATTTT | CASSSHLSGNTIYF
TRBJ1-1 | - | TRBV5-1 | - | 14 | TGCGCCAGCAGCTTGGTGGGTGGGGGGACTGAAGCTTTCTTT | CASSLVGGGTEAFF
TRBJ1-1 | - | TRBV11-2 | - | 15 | TGTGCCAGCAGCTTACTCATCGGGGGGAACACTGAAGCTTTCTTT | CASSLLIGGNTEAFF
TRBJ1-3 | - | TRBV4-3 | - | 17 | TGCGCCAGCAGCCAAGATAGGGGATCAAGCTCTGGAAACACCATATATTTT | CASSQDRGSSSGNTIYF
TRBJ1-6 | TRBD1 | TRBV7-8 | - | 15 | TGTGCCAGCAGCAGCCGACAGGGCGATAATTCACCCCTCCACTTT | CASSSRQGDNSPLHF
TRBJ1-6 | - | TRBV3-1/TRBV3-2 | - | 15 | TGTGCCAGCAGCCAAGATCGGCAGGGCCGTTCACCCCTCCACTTT | CASSQDRQGRSPLHF
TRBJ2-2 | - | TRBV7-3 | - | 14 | TGTGCCAGCAGCACACAGGCCTCACCCGGGGAGCTGTTTTTT | CASSTQASPGELFF
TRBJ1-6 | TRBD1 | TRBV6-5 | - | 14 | TGTGCCAGCACAACCGACAGGGACGGATCACCCCTCCACTTT | CASTTDRDGSPLHF
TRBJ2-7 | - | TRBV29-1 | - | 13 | TGCAGCGTGAAAGGGTGGGGGCCCTACGAGCAGTACTTC | CSVKGWGPYEQYF
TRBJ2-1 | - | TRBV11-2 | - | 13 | TGTGCCAGCAGCTCCTCGATAGTACAGGAGCAGTTCTTC | CASSSSIVQEQFF
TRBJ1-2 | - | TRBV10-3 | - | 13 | TGTGCCATCAGTTCCGCGGGGGACTATGGCTACACCTTC | CAISSAGDYGYTF
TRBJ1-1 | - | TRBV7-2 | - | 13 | TGTGCCAGCAGCTCGAACGGGAACACTGAAGCTTTCTTT | CASSSNGNTEAFF
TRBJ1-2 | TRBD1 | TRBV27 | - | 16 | TGTGCCAGCAGCCAAGGGACAGGAAGAGTTCACTATGGCTACACCTTC | CASSQGTGRVHYGYTF
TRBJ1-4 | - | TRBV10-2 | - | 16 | TGCGCCAGCAGTGACCCAATAACTTCAACTAATGAAAAACTGTTTTTT | CASSDPITSTNEKLFF
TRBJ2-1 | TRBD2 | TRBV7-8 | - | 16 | TGTGCCAGCAGCTCACCCCTAGCGGGGGGATACAATGAGCAGTTCTTC | CASSSPLAGGYNEQFF
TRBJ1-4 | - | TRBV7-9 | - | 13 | TGTGCCAGCAGCTTAGGGGGCGGTGAAAAACTGTTTTTT | CASSLGGGEKLFF